These 26 T cell receptor beta chains were sequenced from one sample in a study of metastatic and nonmetastatic thyroid tumors. Patients were all untreated before their thyroid surgery. TCRdb re-called the PCR reads with MiXCR. Here the sample spans about 40,000 clones, less than 20% being singletons. Sequencing used tumor tissue. These TCRs come from a female donor with papillary thyroid cancer or a benign thyroid nodule (not recorded which). Some clones in this sample may be carry-over from other donors' samples.

This clone was seen repeatedly, ten times or more. V is TRBV12-3 or TRBV12-4 and J is TRBJ1-1; D gene unclear. V gave up 3 bases and J gave up 2 bases, with 7 bases separating them. The CDR3 covers 13 residues. As DNA, the CDR3 is TGTGCCAGCAGTTTTTGGCGTAACACTGAAGCTTTCTTT. Protein: CASSFWRNTEAFF.

This clone showed up many times. CDR3 sequence: CASSVSGTGELFF. CDR3 bases: TGTGCCAGCAGTGTCTCGGGGACCGGGGAGCTGTTTTTT. The V and J genes are TRBV6-4 and TRBJ2-2; possible D gene TRBD2, 5 bases. Looked up from germline, CDR1 is MRHNA and CDR2 is SNTAGT. V was cut by 4 bases and J by 5 bases, with 8 bases left in between. This CDR3 region has 13 residues.

There are many counts of this clone. This chain joins TRBV28 and TRBJ2-4; no definite D call. This CDR3 region has 15 residues. Germline lookup yields CDR1 MDHEN and CDR2 SYDVKM. Trimming took off 3 bases at V and 0 bases at J, with 9 bases between the two ends. Here the CDR3 reads CASSFLSAAKNIQYF. In nucleotides, the CDR3 is TGTGCCAGCAGTTTCCTATCGGCAGCCAAAAACATTCAGTACTTC.

This clone was picked up many times. This rearrangement joins TRBV29-1 to TRBJ1-1; D not resolved. The CDR3 extends over 14 amino acids. Trimming stripped 4 bases from V and 1 base from J, with 13 bases between. CDR1 is SQVTM and CDR2 is ANQGSEA in the germline V gene. CDR3 residues: CSVVRDPGNTEAFF. In DNA form, the CDR3 reads TGCAGCGTTGTACGAGACCCAGGGAACACTGAAGCTTTCTTT. Complete variable domain (other parts from reference TRBV29-1 and TRBJ1-1): SAVISQKPSRDICQRGTSLTIQCQVDSQVTMMFWYRQQPGQSLTLIATANQGSEATYESGFVIDKFPISRPNLTFSTLTVSNMSPEDSSIYLCSVVRDPGNTEAFFGQGTRLTVV.

With regard to this clone: A much larger clone lies a single base off, so this may be a read error. CDR3 loop: CAWNKSGALYEQFF. CDR3 DNA: TGTGCCTGGAACAAATCGGGAGCCCTGTATGAGCAGTTCTTC. The V and J genes are TRBV30 and TRBJ2-1; D is perhaps TRBD2 (6 bases). V lost 4 bases, J lost 8 bases, and 18 bases lay in between. Germline V CDR1 and CDR2: GTSNPN, SVGIG (reference sequence). CDR3 length equals 14 residues.

In its sample, this clone was seen many times. This chain uses TRBV30 with TRBJ1-5; D ambiguous. The CDR3 length is 13 residues. Trimming took off 2 bases at V and 7 bases at J, with 12 bases between the two ends. Germline assignment: CDR1 GTSNPN and CDR2 SVGIG (reference sequence). The CDR3 coding sequence is TGTGCCTGGAGTCGGACGGCCGGACAGCCCCAGCATTTT. This sequence encodes CAWSRTAGQPQHF.

This clone was observed a handful of times. The genes are TRBV20-1 and TRBJ2-7; D not certain. Deletions cut 5 bases from V and 3 bases from J, with 20 bases between. The CDR3 extends over 15 amino acids. CDR1 and CDR2 from the germline V gene are DFQATT and SNEGSKA (reference sequence). Here the CDR3 reads CSAGTPSISCYEQYF. Written as DNA, the CDR3 is TGCAGTGCTGGTACCCCCAGTATTTCGTGCTACGAGCAGTACTTC.

Many counts were recorded for this clone. The rearrangement links TRBV7-9 to TRBJ2-7; D could derive from TRBD1 or TRBD2 (6 bases each). The CDR3 extends over 17 amino acids. Germline CDR1 is SEHNR and CDR2 is FQNEAQ (reference sequence). Trimming left V 4 bases short and J 7 bases short, with 26 bases between. CDR3: CASSSPDRDNWREEQYF. The CDR3 DNA is TGTGCCAGCAGCTCCCCGGACCGGGACAACTGGAGGGAGGAGCAGTACTTC.

This clone has only a few counts. Just one base apart from a much larger clone, this may be a read error. The same CDR3 arises from other DNA sequences in this sample as well. V and J are TRBV6-2 or TRBV6-3 and TRBJ1-5; the D is unclear. This CDR3 region has 17 residues. In germline, CDR1 is MNHEY, CDR2 SVGEGT. Trimming took off 6 bases at V and 0 bases at J, with 18 bases between the two ends. The chain's CDR3 is CASRPAYGTDSNQPQHF. The CDR3 nucleotides are TGTGCCAGCAGACCCGCCTACGGTACGGATAGCAATCAGCCCCAGCATTTT.

Details on this clone: A much larger clone lies one base from this, so it may be a read error. The chain is built from TRBV5-5 and TRBJ2-7; TRBD2 aligns across 8 bases. The CDR3 extends over 14 amino acids. Germline assignment: CDR1 SGHKS and CDR2 YYEKEE (reference sequence). CDR3 loop: CAISLAGGLYEQYF. Written as DNA, the CDR3 is TGTGCCATCAGCTTGGCGGGAGGCCTCTACGAGCAGTACTTC.

The chain has TRBV6-1 and TRBJ1-6; D gene ambiguous. V was cut by 6 bases and J by 7 bases, with 7 bases left in between. Germline-derived CDR1 and CDR2 are MNHNS and SASEGT. The CDR3 runs to 12 residues. This CDR3 is CASRRPNSPLHF. The CDR3 DNA sequence: TGTGCCAGCAGACGGCCAAATTCACCCCTCCACTTT.

This clone was recorded many times. The chain links TRBV2 to TRBJ2-6; D may be TRBD2 (5 bases). Germline V lookup: CDR1 SNHLY, CDR2 FYNNEI. This CDR3 comprises 13 residues. Trimming took 8 bases from V and 2 from J, leaving 7 bases between them. Written as DNA, the CDR3 is TGTGCCAGCGCGGGCGCTGGGGCCAACGTCCTGACTTTC. The encoded protein is CASAGAGANVLTF.

Many counts were recorded for this clone. The V gene is TRBV24-1, the J gene TRBJ2-5; TRBD1 matches 11 bases. The V gene end was trimmed by 2 bases and the J gene end by 1 base; junction bases not matched to a gene: 2. Germline CDR1 reads KGHDR; CDR2 reads SFDVKD. The CDR3 consists of 16 residues. CDR3 in DNA: TGTGCCACCAGTGATTGGGGGACAGGGGGCCAAGAGACCCAGTACTTC. This encodes CATSDWGTGGQETQYF.

Points on this clone: An end of the junction does not agree with germline; a read error may underlie this. J is TRBJ2-3 and V is TRBV11-2, with 11 bases that match TRBD2. Germline CDR1 reads SGHAT; CDR2 reads FQNNGV. This CDR3 has 18 residues. CDR3 coding DNA: TGTTCCAGCAGCTTATTCTTGGGACTAGCGGTAACCACAGATACGCACTATTTT. Translated, it gives CSSSLFLGLAVTTDTHYF.

This clone was counted at least ten times. The chain carries TRBV27 and TRBJ2-5, with a weak D call TRBD2 (6 bases). The CDR3 is 14 residues long. V lost 3 bases to trimming and J lost 4 bases, with 12 bases between them. Germline CDR1 is MNHEY and CDR2 is SMNVEV (reference sequence). The CDR3 bases are TGTGCCAGCAGTTTCCGGGGGTCGGTAGAGACCCAGTACTTC. Encoded protein: CASSFRGSVETQYF.

This clone was found many times. CDR3 region: CASSLSDRVGYTF. The CDR3 DNA sequence: TGTGCCAGCAGTTTATCCGACAGGGTTGGCTACACCTTC. The gene calls are TRBV6-2 or TRBV6-3 and TRBJ1-2, with 7 bases fitting TRBD1. The CDR3 runs 13 residues. After removal of 4 bases from V and 7 bases from J, the junction contained 6 bases not matched to a gene. Germline V gives CDR1 MNHEY, CDR2 SVGEGT.

This clone was recorded a few times. The rearrangement joins TRBV12-3 or TRBV12-4 to TRBJ2-7; D is ambiguous. The CDR3 has 14 amino acids. V was trimmed by 5 bases and J by 3 bases, leaving 14 bases between them. The CDR3 region is CASSAGTVFYEQYF. The CDR3 DNA is TGTGCCAGCAGTGCCGGTACAGTATTCTACGAGCAGTACTTC.

Many counts were recorded for this clone. The chain uses TRBV18 and TRBJ2-7; 8 bases match TRBD2. The J segment lost 2 bases and the V segment lost 2 bases, leaving 2 bases of the junction unmatched. This CDR3 has 14 amino acids. CDR1 and CDR2 (germline): KGHSH, LQKENI. The CDR3 protein is CASSPASGPYEQYF. CDR3 sequence (DNA): TGTGCCAGCTCACCAGCTAGCGGGCCCTACGAGCAGTACTTC.

This clone was seen ten or more times. The gene calls are TRBV10-3 and TRBJ1-1, with D perhaps TRBD1 (6 bases). CDR1 is ENHRY, CDR2 SYGVKD, per germline. Trimming pared 0 bases from V and 4 bases from J, leaving 12 bases between. This CDR3 is built from 15 residues. The CDR3 nucleotides read TGTGCCATCAGTGAGTCGAACCAGGGGATCACTGAAGCTTTCTTT. Its protein is CAISESNQGITEAFF.

This clone was observed at least ten times. This chain links TRBV20-1 with TRBJ2-3, with D maybe TRBD2 (5 bases). There are 16 residues in the CDR3. The germline V gene encodes CDR1 DFQATT and CDR2 SNEGSKA (reference sequence). The V gene lost 8 bases and the J gene lost 1 base, with 22 bases spanning the gap. For the CDR3, the DNA is TGCAGTACCAAGGAGGCCTCCCCCCGGGGCACAGATACGCAGTATTTT. It is translated as CSTKEASPRGTDTQYF.

This clone occurred many times. J is TRBJ2-3 and V is TRBV6-1; D assignment may be TRBD1 or TRBD2 (6 bases each). V gave up 7 bases and J gave up 3 bases, with 14 bases separating them. CDR1 and CDR2 from the germline V gene are MNHNS and SASEGT. This CDR3 is 14 amino acids long. CDR3 loop: CASTRGESTDTQYF. The DNA of the CDR3 is TGTGCCAGCACAAGGGGGGAAAGTACAGATACGCAGTATTTT.

This clone was counted a few times. An end of the junction differs from the germline gene, which may be a read error. CDR3: CASSGKLKTEAFF. The CDR3 DNA follows: TGTGCCAGCAGTGGAAAATTGAAAACTGAAGCTTTCTTT. The rearrangement joins TRBV2 to TRBJ1-1; the D is unclear. The germline V gene encodes CDR1 SNHLY and CDR2 FYNNEI. This CDR3 contains 13 residues.

There are many counts of this clone. The chain uses TRBV4-3 and TRBJ2-5; D is undetermined. The CDR3 sequence is 16 residues long. Looked up from germline, CDR1 is LGHNA and CDR2 is YSLEER. Trimming removed 0 bases from V and 0 bases from J, with 11 bases in between. The CDR3: CASSQDSVGHQETQYF. For the CDR3, the DNA is TGCGCCAGCAGCCAAGATTCAGTGGGTCACCAAGAGACCCAGTACTTC.

This clone occurred many times. This chain connects TRBV20-1 to TRBJ2-3, with 7 positions matching TRBD2. Germline V CDR1 and CDR2: DFQATT, SNEGSKA (reference sequence). The CDR3 is 15 amino acids. Trimming at V came to 3 bases and at J to 2 bases, leaving 8 bases not matched to a gene. This chain's CDR3 is CSARVRGRATDTQYF. The CDR3 nucleotides read TGCAGTGCTAGGGTCCGGGGGAGGGCCACAGATACGCAGTATTTT.

There are many counts of this clone. The chain joins TRBV3-1 to TRBJ2-2; D not certain. The germline V and J ends were trimmed by 1 base and 6 bases, with 9 bases remaining between them. This CDR3 has 14 amino acids. Per the germline V gene, CDR1 is LGHDT and CDR2 is YNNKEL (reference sequence). The CDR3 sequence is CASSQAWGPGELFF. The DNA for the CDR3 is TGTGCCAGCAGCCAAGCTTGGGGTCCCGGGGAGCTGTTTTTT.

The rearrangement links TRBV5-1 to TRBJ1-1; 8 bases are shared with TRBD1. V gave up 3 bases and J gave up 1 base; unmatched junction bases: 2. The CDR3 covers 14 residues. Germline-derived CDR1 and CDR2 are SGHRS and YFSETQ. CDR3 DNA: TGCGCCAGCAGCTCGGGGACAGGGAACACTGAAGCTTTCTTT. It yields the protein CASSSGTGNTEAFF.